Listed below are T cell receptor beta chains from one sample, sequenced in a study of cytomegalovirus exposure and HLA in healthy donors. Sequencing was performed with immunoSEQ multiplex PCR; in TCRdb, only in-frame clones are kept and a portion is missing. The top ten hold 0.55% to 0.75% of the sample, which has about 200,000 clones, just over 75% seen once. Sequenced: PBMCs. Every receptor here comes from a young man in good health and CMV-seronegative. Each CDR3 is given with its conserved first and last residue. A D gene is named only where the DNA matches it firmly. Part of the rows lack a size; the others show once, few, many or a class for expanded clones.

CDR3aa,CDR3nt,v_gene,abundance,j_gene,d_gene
CATSKWGDLDQPQHF,TGTGCCACCAGCAAGTGGGGGGACTTAGATCAGCCCCAGCATTTT,TRBV15,.,TRBJ1-5,.
CASSPKAVGAGETQYF,TGTGCCAGCAGTCCAAAGGCAGTGGGCGCGGGAGAGACCCAGTACTTC,TRBV27,few,TRBJ2-5,.
CASRSWEPRLTDTQYF,TGTGCCAGCAGATCGTGGGAGCCCCGGCTCACAGATACGCAGTATTTT,TRBV6-6,.,TRBJ2-3,.
CAWSVTSNTEAFF,TGTGCCTGGAGTGTTACTTCGAACACTGAAGCTTTCTTT,TRBV30,few,TRBJ1-1,.
CASSSSGGYNEQFF,TGCGCCAGCAGCTCGTCCGGGGGCTACAATGAGCAGTTCTTC,TRBV5-1,.,TRBJ2-1,.
CASSIEQGEAFF,TGTGCCAGTAGTATAGAACAGGGTGAAGCTTTCTTT,TRBV19,.,TRBJ1-1,.
CASSLGLNQPQHF,TGTGCCAGCAGCTTGGGGCTCAATCAGCCCCAGCATTTT,TRBV11-1,.,TRBJ1-5,.
CASTPTGGYEQYF,TGTGCCAGCACCCCCACAGGGGGCTACGAGCAGTACTTC,TRBV6-6,.,TRBJ2-7,TRBD1
CASSIIGERYGNTIYF,TGTGCCAGTAGTATAATCGGTGAGCGTTACGGAAACACCATATATTTT,TRBV19,.,TRBJ1-3,.
CASSPRRASAHNEQFF,TGTGCCAGCAGCCCAAGAAGGGCTAGCGCCCACAATGAGCAGTTCTTC,TRBV9,.,TRBJ2-1,.
CASSQWQMNTEAFF,TGCGCCAGCAGCCAATGGCAGATGAACACTGAAGCTTTCTTT,TRBV4-1,.,TRBJ1-1,.
CAIRKGVGREEKLFF,TGTGCCATCAGGAAGGGGGTGGGAAGAGAGGAAAAACTGTTTTTT,TRBV10-3,few,TRBJ1-4,.
CASSLSGGAMSSYEQYF,TGTGCCAGCAGCTTATCTGGTGGGGCTATGAGCTCCTACGAGCAGTACTTC,TRBV7-2,.,TRBJ2-7,.
CASSSPSSEETQYF,TGTGCCAGCAGCTCACCATCTTCGGAAGAGACCCAGTACTTC,TRBV9,.,TRBJ2-5,.
CASSPTGLIGSTIYF,TGCGCCAGCAGCCCAACCGGACTCATCGGAAGCACCATATATTTT,TRBV5-1,.,TRBJ1-3,.
CAINLRGGGTDTQYF,TGTGCCATCAATCTCCGCGGGGGGGGCACAGATACGCAGTATTTT,TRBV10-3,.,TRBJ2-3,TRBD2
CASSPVRQGAKNSPLHF,TGCGCCAGCAGCCCAGTAAGACAGGGGGCGAAGAATTCACCCCTCCACTTT,TRBV4-1,once,TRBJ1-6,TRBD1
CASSFGTSGTYEQYF,TGTGCCAGCAGTTTCGGGACTAGCGGAACCTACGAGCAGTACTTC,TRBV27,.,TRBJ2-7,TRBD2
CASSSSGTSGRGQFF,TGTGCCAGCAGCTCCTCCGGGACTAGCGGGAGAGGGCAGTTCTTC,TRBV11-1,.,TRBJ2-1,TRBD2
CASSIQGDYGYTF,TGTGCCAGTAGTATTCAAGGGGACTATGGCTACACCTTC,TRBV19,once,TRBJ1-2,.
CAWKTSGSPEQFF,TGTGCCTGGAAGACTAGCGGGAGCCCTGAGCAGTTCTTC,TRBV30,.,TRBJ2-1,TRBD2
CASFLALNTEAFF,TGTGCCAGCTTCCTGGCCCTGAACACTGAAGCTTTCTTT,TRBV2,.,TRBJ1-1,.
CATTKGQGNTEAFF,TGTGCCACCACAAAGGGACAGGGGAACACTGAAGCTTTCTTT,TRBV19,.,TRBJ1-1,TRBD1
CASGEGYEQYF,TGCGCCAGCGGAGAAGGCTACGAGCAGTACTTC,TRBV5-1,.,TRBJ2-7,.
CASSADRVYYGYTF,TGTGCCAGCAGCGCGGACAGGGTGTACTATGGCTACACCTTC,TRBV11-2,.,TRBJ1-2,TRBD1
CTSSFSVGGYTF,TGTACCAGCAGCTTTTCTGTCGGTGGCTACACCTTC,TRBV7-9,once,TRBJ1-2,.
CSSSLGGSTYEQYF,TGTTCCAGCAGCTTAGGGGGCAGCACCTACGAGCAGTACTTC,TRBV7-9,.,TRBJ2-7,TRBD1
CASSRTGQGLSPLHF,TGTGCCAGCAGCCGCACGGGACAGGGACTTTCACCCCTCCACTTT,TRBV14,.,TRBJ1-6,TRBD1
CASSDGTGGSGYTF,TGTGCCAGCAGCGACGGGACAGGGGGCTCTGGCTACACCTTC,TRBV2,.,TRBJ1-2,TRBD1
CASSVGTSGYNEQFF,TGCGCCAGCAGCGTTGGGACTAGCGGGTACAATGAGCAGTTCTTC,TRBV5-1,.,TRBJ2-1,TRBD2
CASSATRPPSAGELFF,TGTGCCAGCAGTGCAACTAGACCGCCCTCGGCCGGGGAGCTGTTTTTT,TRBV2,.,TRBJ2-2,.
CASSQEGQTYEQYF,TGCGCCAGCAGCCAAGAGGGACAGACCTACGAGCAGTACTTC,TRBV4-1,.,TRBJ2-7,TRBD1
CASSLAPGGAYGYTF,TGTGCCAGCAGTTTAGCGCCCGGAGGAGCTTATGGCTACACCTTC,TRBV27,.,TRBJ1-2,.
CASSYRGQSGYEQYF,TGTGCCAGCAGCTACCGGGGACAGAGCGGCTACGAGCAGTACTTC,TRBV5-5,.,TRBJ2-7,TRBD1
CASSQSSPYNEQFF,TGTGCCAGCAGCCAATCTAGCCCATACAATGAGCAGTTCTTC,TRBV4-2,.,TRBJ2-1,.
CASSSPRQATGELFF,TGTGCCAGCAGCTCGCCGAGACAGGCCACCGGGGAGCTGTTTTTT,TRBV5-4,.,TRBJ2-2,.
CASSLRLAGGGETQYF,TGTGCCAGCAGCTTGCGACTAGCGGGAGGGGGAGAGACCCAGTACTTC,TRBV5-4,.,TRBJ2-5,TRBD2
CASSYGRNGNTIYF,TGTGCCAGCAGTTACGGCAGAAATGGAAACACCATATATTTT,TRBV6-5,few,TRBJ1-3,.
CASSLLDTEAFF,TGTGCCAGCAGCTTACTCGACACTGAAGCTTTCTTT,TRBV7-9,.,TRBJ1-1,.
CASSYIPASSYNEQFF,TGTGCCAGCAGTTACATCCCCGCTAGCTCCTACAATGAGCAGTTCTTC,TRBV6-5,.,TRBJ2-1,.
CASSIDQGRGNEQFF,TGTGCCAGTAGTATAGATCAGGGTAGGGGCAATGAGCAGTTCTTC,TRBV19,few,TRBJ2-1,.
CASSRTTRSTDEQYF,TGTGCCAGCAGCCGTACTACGCGGTCCACGGACGAGCAGTACTTC,TRBV7-8,.,TRBJ2-7,.